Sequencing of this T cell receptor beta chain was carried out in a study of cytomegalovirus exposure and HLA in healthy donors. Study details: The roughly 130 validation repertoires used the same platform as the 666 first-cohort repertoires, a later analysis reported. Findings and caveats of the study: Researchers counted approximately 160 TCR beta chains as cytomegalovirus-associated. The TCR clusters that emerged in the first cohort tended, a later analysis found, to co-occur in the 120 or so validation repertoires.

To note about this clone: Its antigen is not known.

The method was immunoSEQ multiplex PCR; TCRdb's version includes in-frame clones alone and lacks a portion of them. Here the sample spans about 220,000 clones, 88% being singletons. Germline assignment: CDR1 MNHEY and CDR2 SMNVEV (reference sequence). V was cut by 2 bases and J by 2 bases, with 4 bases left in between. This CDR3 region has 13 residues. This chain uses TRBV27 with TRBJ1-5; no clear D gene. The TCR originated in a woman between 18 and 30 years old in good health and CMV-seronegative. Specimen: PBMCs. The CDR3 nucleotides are TGTGCCAGCAGTTTAACGGGCAATCAGCCCCAGCATTTT. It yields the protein CASSLTGNQPQHF.